These 14 T cell receptor beta chains share one sample of origin, sequenced in a study of early T cells in non-severe SARS-CoV-2 infection. One entry per CDR3 protein results from TCRdb running MiXCR on the 5' RACE reads. This table holds tens of thousands of distinct CDR3 sequences, more than 10% found once. Sequenced material: whole blood. The origin of the receptors is an adult who was a healthcare worker with PCR-confirmed SARS-CoV-2 infection or an uninfected control (not recorded which).

The chain carries TRBV3-1 and TRBJ2-3; the D is unclear. Germline lookup yields CDR1 LGHDT and CDR2 YNNKEL (reference sequence). The CDR3 length is 16 residues. V lost 1 base and J 0 bases, leaving 11 bases between the germline ends. In nucleotides, the CDR3 is TGTGCCAGCAGCCAAGGTATACAGATAAGCACAGATACGCAGTATTTT. Its translation: CASSQGIQISTDTQYF.

In this sample, this clonotype turned up many times. The V call is TRBV7-9, the J call TRBJ1-4; D might be TRBD1 (5 bases). This CDR3 has 15 amino acids. CDR1 SEHNR and CDR2 FQNEAQ come from the germline V gene (reference sequence). V gave up 5 bases and J gave up 5 bases, with 15 bases separating them. CDR3 bases: TGTGCCAGCAGCCCAAGCGGGGCGTCCAATGAAAAACTGTTTTTT. Amino acid sequence: CASSPSGASNEKLFF.

In its sample, this clonotype was seen many times. The V and J genes are TRBV2 and TRBJ2-4; 7 positions match TRBD1. The CDR3 loop spans 15 amino acids. Germline-derived CDR1 and CDR2 are SNHLY and FYNNEI. The V gene end was trimmed by 6 bases and the J gene end by 0 bases; junction bases not matched to a gene: 5. The CDR3 protein is CASRGQTLAKNIQYF. The CDR3 DNA reads TGTGCCAGCAGGGGACAGACACTAGCCAAAAACATTCAGTACTTC.

This clonotype was recorded at least ten times. The chain employs TRBV19 and TRBJ2-2; possible D gene TRBD2, 5 bases. The CDR3 is made up of 15 amino acids. Trimming shortened V by 3 bases and J by 4 bases, and 12 bases separated the two germline ends. Germline V gene sequence: CDR1 LNHDA, CDR2 SQIVND (reference sequence). The CDR3 loop is CASSMGLGSTGELFF. CDR3 sequence (DNA): TGTGCCAGTAGTATGGGCTTGGGGAGCACCGGGGAGCTGTTTTTT.

The chain employs TRBV29-1 and TRBJ2-1; D remains ambiguous. This CDR3 region has 10 residues. With 4 bases removed from V and 12 bases from J, the gap between germline ends came to 10 bases. From germline, CDR1 is SQVTM and CDR2 ANQGSEA. This CDR3 is CSVGRAGQFF. CDR3 sequence (DNA): TGCAGCGTTGGCCGGGCCGGGCAGTTCTTC.

The chain carries TRBV5-1 and TRBJ2-7; D is uncertain. Deletions cut 0 bases from V and 4 bases from J, with 5 bases between. Germline CDR1 SGHRS, CDR2 YFSETQ. This CDR3 has 12 amino acids. The CDR3 DNA is TGCGCCAGCAGCTTGGGAGATTACGAGCAGTACTTC. This codes for CASSLGDYEQYF. Supplemented by reference TRBV5-1 and TRBJ2-7, the full variable domain reads KAGVTQTPRYLIKTRGQQVTLSCSPISGHRSVSWYQQTPGQGLQFLFEYFSETQRNKGNFPGRFSGRQFSNSRSEMNVSTLELGDSALYLCASSLGDYEQYFGPGTRLTVT.

This clonotype was counted between two and nine times. The gene calls are TRBV11-2 and TRBJ2-6; D unclear. Trimming took 6 bases from V and 0 from J, leaving 12 bases between them. The V gene's germline CDR1 is SGHAT and CDR2 FQNNGV. The CDR3 length is 16 residues. CDR3 in DNA: TGTGCCAGCAGGCGCCCCTGGATCTCTGGGGCCAACGTCCTGACTTTC. Its translation: CASRRPWISGANVLTF.

The chain joins TRBV29-1 to TRBJ1-1; weak D call: TRBD1 (5 bases). Trimming left V 7 bases short and J 0 bases short, with 12 bases between. This CDR3 region has 13 residues. From germline, CDR1 is SQVTM and CDR2 ANQGSEA. The CDR3 region is CSATVRMNTEAFF. The CDR3 bases are TGCAGCGCGACAGTGAGGATGAACACTGAAGCTTTCTTT.

This clonotype was seen a handful of times. The J gene is TRBJ2-7, the V gene TRBV14, with D unresolved. The ends were cut back, 4 bases at V and 2 bases at J, with 12 bases in the middle. The CDR3 has 14 residues. Germline lookup yields CDR1 SGHDN and CDR2 FVKESK. CDR3 amino acids: CASSPSVFTYEQYF. CDR3 DNA sequence: TGTGCCAGCAGCCCCTCGGTTTTTACCTACGAGCAGTACTTC. The full variable domain, with the rest looked up from reference TRBV14 and TRBJ2-7, is EAGVTQFPSHSVIEKGQTVTLRCDPISGHDNLYWYRRVMGKEIKFLLHFVKESKQDESGMPNNRFLAERTGGTYSTLKVQPAELEDSGVYFCASSPSVFTYEQYFGPGTRLTVT.

This clonotype was detected only a few times. The V and J genes are TRBV6-5 and TRBJ2-3; D not certain. Trimming shortened V by 2 bases and J by 2 bases, and 11 bases separated the two germline ends. This CDR3 has 15 residues. Per germline, CDR1 MNHEY and CDR2 SVGAGI. CDR3 nucleotide sequence: TGTGCCAGCAGTTACGGCAGTCCCATCACAGATACGCAGTATTTT. This sequence encodes CASSYGSPITDTQYF.

This sequence joins TRBV29-1 and TRBJ2-7; D assignment may be TRBD1 or TRBD2 (5 bases each). Trimming shortened V by 7 bases and J by 4 bases, and 11 bases separated the two germline ends. Germline V CDR1 and CDR2: SQVTM, ANQGSEA. This CDR3 is 11 amino acids long. CDR3 sequence (DNA): TGCAGCGCCGGGACGGAGTACGAGCAGTACTTC. Its translation: CSAGTEYEQYF.

This clonotype was seen a handful of times. The chain combines TRBV9 with TRBJ1-1, with 8 bases identical to TRBD1. The CDR3 has 14 residues. Looked up from germline, CDR1 is SGDLS and CDR2 is YYNGEE. Unmatched junction bases numbered 2, after V lost 3 bases and J lost 1 base. In DNA, the CDR3 is TGTGCCAGCAGCGCCACAGGGGGGAACACTGAAGCTTTCTTT. Translating gives CASSATGGNTEAFF.

The V call is TRBV6-6, the J call TRBJ2-3; a weak D match, TRBD1 (6 bases). The length of the CDR3 is 15 residues. Germline CDR1 and CDR2: MNHNY and SVGAGI (reference sequence). Between the trimmed V and J ends, which lost 6 bases and 0 bases, there was a span of 13 bases. The CDR3 region has the DNA TGTGCCAGCAGGAGGACAGAACTTAGCACAGATACGCAGTATTTT. Its protein product is CASRRTELSTDTQYF.

The chain links TRBV11-3 to TRBJ2-1, with a possible D match to TRBD2 (6 bases). This CDR3 is built from 15 residues. Trimming shortened V by 1 base and J by 1 base, and 8 bases separated the two germline ends. Germline V CDR1 and CDR2: SGHNT, YENEEA. The DNA of the CDR3 is TGTGCCAGCAGCTTAGGTCGGGGGTCCTACAATGAGCAGTTCTTC. Amino acids: CASSLGRGSYNEQFF.